A selection of T cell receptor beta chains follows, all from one sample in a study. TCRdb reanalysed the reads using MiXCR and keeps one entry per CDR3 protein. Among roughly 15,000 distinct CDR3 sequences listed, around 34% were seen once. The specimen sequenced was blood. The receptors originated from a human donor. CDR3s leave out the opening cysteine and the closing phenylalanine or tryptophan.

TRBV4-2 | ASSQRHQRERGTDTQY
TRBV4-3 | ASSQGGTQNEQF
TRBV5-1 | ASSRSQRNEKLF
TRBV25-1 | ASSELFVIGSYTEAF
TRBV20-1 | SATTNLNEQF
TRBV29-1 | SGGQGYGYT
TRBV18 | ASSPSMNTEAF
TRBV4-3 | ASSQDRNTEAF
TRBV20-1 | SLIVRQGGNYEQY
TRBV20-1 | SASFMGQGPYEQY
TRBV20-1 | SARGGQETQY
TRBV4-3 | ASSQRGALATGELF
TRBV6-2/TRBV6-3 | ASSSWTGTLYGYT
TRBV30 | AWSSRQGRSPLH
TRBV29-1 | SVYRGTEAF
TRBV29-1 | SVEPGAGSGSTEAF
TRBV18 | ASSPVPDRGNSPLH
TRBV6-4 | ASSSISGPPWRVNEQF
TRBV14 | ASSQLNIQY
TRBV10-3 | AISESTRGSTEAF
TRBV4-2 | ASSQSAYGSENEQY
TRBV29-1 | SVKPPSGKSYEQY
TRBV29-1 | SVDGAAQVRYADTQF
TRBV18 | ASSPLPPGGPEETQY
TRBV20-1 | SARDGPWDIQY
TRBV20-1 | SASAGQGVAKLF
TRBV29-1 | SVDKVNEQF
TRBV4-3 | ASSQDPRGNNEKLF
TRBV7-3 | ASSLKGGGLNTEAF
TRBV18 | ASSRGRNQETQY
TRBV4-3 | ASSQDANGIGTQY
TRBV6-4 | ASSDSRGVLSYEQY
TRBV4-3 | ASSQDPGLAVNEQF
TRBV19 | ASTRTAISGANVLT
TRBV14 | ASIQPGGLREAF
TRBV4-2 | ASSQDYKRSQETQY
TRBV7-8 | ASSSTSGTDTQY
TRBV30 | ASNRAGTGLSNTEAF
TRBV27 | ASSFQDQDQPQH
TRBV4-2 | ASSQEGLALDTQY
TRBV18 | ASSPSGTEGAF
TRBV4-3 | ASSQAGGSGANIQY
TRBV18 | ASSPSPNGYEQF
TRBV4-3 | ASSQDWWDTGEQF
TRBV29-1 | SVLYRGRRGTEAF
TRBV27 | ASSLQETGANTEAF
TRBV4-3 | ASSQGAYRNTGELF
TRBV20-1 | SAQIPGQGELF
TRBV7-3 | ASSLGGARAF
TRBV10-3 | ALRTGGFLY
TRBV30 | AWSPMSSYNEQF
TRBV29-1 | SIRQGTREQY
TRBV7-9 | ASSPGTGRQETQY